This T cell receptor (beta chain) derives from a study of metastatic and nonmetastatic thyroid tumors. Not a single patient had been given any form of treatment at any point before undergoing thyroid surgery. Germline assignment: CDR1 DFQATT and CDR2 SNEGSKA (reference sequence). Germline trimming cut 0 bases from V and 5 bases from J; bases unmatched to any gene: 9. This CDR3 has 16 amino acids. This clone was seen repeatedly, ten times or more. MiXCR reprocessed the PCR reads for TCRdb. Among some 20,000 clones listed, 23% were seen once. This chain uses TRBV20-1 with TRBJ2-1; 8 bases map to TRBD2. Input material: blood. This TCR was recovered from a male donor with papillary thyroid cancer or a benign thyroid nodule (not recorded which). Some clones in this sample may be carry-over from other donors' samples. The CDR3 reads CSARDHAGGGNNEQFF. The CDR3 nucleotides are TGCAGTGCTAGAGATCATGCGGGAGGAGGCAACAATGAGCAGTTCTTC.